The entry below gives a single T cell receptor beta chain sequence along with its context. Its antigen is undetermined. At one of its ends the junction is not consistent with the germline gene, which may arise from a read error. This record comes from a study of CD8 T cells in Susac syndrome. Study outcomes and limitations: The TCR sequencing and HLA analysis in the study involved a relatively small number of individuals, as the study acknowledged.

RNA amounts of 0.5 to 1 ug underwent reverse transcription with random hexamers. An immunoSEQ multiplex PCR generated amplified TCR beta CDR3 products spanning 54 Vbeta and 13 Jbeta. TCRdb re-called the immunoSEQ multiplex PCR reads through MiXCR, storing one row per CDR3 protein. In the table there are 55,000 to 70,000 distinct CDR3 sequences, roughly 94% of which are singletons. The CDR3 totals 14 residues. Germline CDR1 reads SEHNR; CDR2 reads FQNEAQ (reference sequence). Controls were healthy donors chosen to match patients in age and sex. This rearrangement joins TRBV7-9 to TRBJ1-1; TRBD1 might be the D (6 bases). The sequenced material came from CD8+ T cells from PBMCs. The TCR was taken from a human donor in good health. In DNA form, the CDR3 reads TGTGCCAGCGGCCCCCCAGGGAGGGACACTGAAGTTTTCTTT. Translated: CASGPPGRDTEVFF.